This T cell receptor beta chain is drawn from a study of OX40 agonist ivuxolimab in advanced cancers. Regarding this clone: Antigen specificity is unknown.

Regarding the study as a whole: Blood T cells, both CD4+ and CD8+, expanded clonally by week 6 at 0.1 to 3.0 mg/kg.

Germline CDR1 is SGHRS and CDR2 is YFSETQ. This CDR3 comprises 14 residues. The V end lost 0 bases, the J end lost 10 bases, and 16 bases lay between the germline ends. Libraries were prepared by immunoSEQ multiplex PCR; TCRdb keeps only in-frame clonotypes and omits some of them. Here the sample spans 65,000 or so clones, 70% to 90% being singletons. Material: CD4+ or CD8+ T cells sorted from blood, obtained in a trial of the OX40 agonist ivuxolimab. This chain uses TRBV5-1 with TRBJ1-2, with unresolved D. The TCR comes from an adult with an advanced solid tumor such as melanoma, head and neck, liver or kidney cancer. CDR3 nucleotides: TGCGCCAGCAGCTTGGTTGTCGGACCTATGGCCTACACCTTC. Protein sequence: CASSLVVGPMAYTF. Together with reference TRBV5-1 and TRBJ1-2, the CDR3 gives the full variable domain: KAGVTQTPRYLIKTRGQQVTLSCSPISGHRSVSWYQQTPGQGLQFLFEYFSETQRNKGNFPGRFSGRQFSNSRSEMNVSTLELGDSALYLCASSLVVGPMAYTFGSGTRLTVV.